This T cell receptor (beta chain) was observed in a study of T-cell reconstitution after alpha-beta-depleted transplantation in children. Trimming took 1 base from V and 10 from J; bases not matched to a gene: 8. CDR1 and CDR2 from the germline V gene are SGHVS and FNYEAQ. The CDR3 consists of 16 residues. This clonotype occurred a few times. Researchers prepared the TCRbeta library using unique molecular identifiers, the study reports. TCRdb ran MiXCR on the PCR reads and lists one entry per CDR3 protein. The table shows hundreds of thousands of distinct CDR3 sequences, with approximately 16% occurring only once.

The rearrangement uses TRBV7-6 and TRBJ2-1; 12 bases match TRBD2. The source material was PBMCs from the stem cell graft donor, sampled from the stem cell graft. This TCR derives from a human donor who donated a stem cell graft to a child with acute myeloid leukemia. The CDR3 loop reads CASSLVGLAGKMEQFF. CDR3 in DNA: TGTGCCAGCAGCTTAGTTGGACTAGCGGGGAAAATGGAGCAGTTCTTC.